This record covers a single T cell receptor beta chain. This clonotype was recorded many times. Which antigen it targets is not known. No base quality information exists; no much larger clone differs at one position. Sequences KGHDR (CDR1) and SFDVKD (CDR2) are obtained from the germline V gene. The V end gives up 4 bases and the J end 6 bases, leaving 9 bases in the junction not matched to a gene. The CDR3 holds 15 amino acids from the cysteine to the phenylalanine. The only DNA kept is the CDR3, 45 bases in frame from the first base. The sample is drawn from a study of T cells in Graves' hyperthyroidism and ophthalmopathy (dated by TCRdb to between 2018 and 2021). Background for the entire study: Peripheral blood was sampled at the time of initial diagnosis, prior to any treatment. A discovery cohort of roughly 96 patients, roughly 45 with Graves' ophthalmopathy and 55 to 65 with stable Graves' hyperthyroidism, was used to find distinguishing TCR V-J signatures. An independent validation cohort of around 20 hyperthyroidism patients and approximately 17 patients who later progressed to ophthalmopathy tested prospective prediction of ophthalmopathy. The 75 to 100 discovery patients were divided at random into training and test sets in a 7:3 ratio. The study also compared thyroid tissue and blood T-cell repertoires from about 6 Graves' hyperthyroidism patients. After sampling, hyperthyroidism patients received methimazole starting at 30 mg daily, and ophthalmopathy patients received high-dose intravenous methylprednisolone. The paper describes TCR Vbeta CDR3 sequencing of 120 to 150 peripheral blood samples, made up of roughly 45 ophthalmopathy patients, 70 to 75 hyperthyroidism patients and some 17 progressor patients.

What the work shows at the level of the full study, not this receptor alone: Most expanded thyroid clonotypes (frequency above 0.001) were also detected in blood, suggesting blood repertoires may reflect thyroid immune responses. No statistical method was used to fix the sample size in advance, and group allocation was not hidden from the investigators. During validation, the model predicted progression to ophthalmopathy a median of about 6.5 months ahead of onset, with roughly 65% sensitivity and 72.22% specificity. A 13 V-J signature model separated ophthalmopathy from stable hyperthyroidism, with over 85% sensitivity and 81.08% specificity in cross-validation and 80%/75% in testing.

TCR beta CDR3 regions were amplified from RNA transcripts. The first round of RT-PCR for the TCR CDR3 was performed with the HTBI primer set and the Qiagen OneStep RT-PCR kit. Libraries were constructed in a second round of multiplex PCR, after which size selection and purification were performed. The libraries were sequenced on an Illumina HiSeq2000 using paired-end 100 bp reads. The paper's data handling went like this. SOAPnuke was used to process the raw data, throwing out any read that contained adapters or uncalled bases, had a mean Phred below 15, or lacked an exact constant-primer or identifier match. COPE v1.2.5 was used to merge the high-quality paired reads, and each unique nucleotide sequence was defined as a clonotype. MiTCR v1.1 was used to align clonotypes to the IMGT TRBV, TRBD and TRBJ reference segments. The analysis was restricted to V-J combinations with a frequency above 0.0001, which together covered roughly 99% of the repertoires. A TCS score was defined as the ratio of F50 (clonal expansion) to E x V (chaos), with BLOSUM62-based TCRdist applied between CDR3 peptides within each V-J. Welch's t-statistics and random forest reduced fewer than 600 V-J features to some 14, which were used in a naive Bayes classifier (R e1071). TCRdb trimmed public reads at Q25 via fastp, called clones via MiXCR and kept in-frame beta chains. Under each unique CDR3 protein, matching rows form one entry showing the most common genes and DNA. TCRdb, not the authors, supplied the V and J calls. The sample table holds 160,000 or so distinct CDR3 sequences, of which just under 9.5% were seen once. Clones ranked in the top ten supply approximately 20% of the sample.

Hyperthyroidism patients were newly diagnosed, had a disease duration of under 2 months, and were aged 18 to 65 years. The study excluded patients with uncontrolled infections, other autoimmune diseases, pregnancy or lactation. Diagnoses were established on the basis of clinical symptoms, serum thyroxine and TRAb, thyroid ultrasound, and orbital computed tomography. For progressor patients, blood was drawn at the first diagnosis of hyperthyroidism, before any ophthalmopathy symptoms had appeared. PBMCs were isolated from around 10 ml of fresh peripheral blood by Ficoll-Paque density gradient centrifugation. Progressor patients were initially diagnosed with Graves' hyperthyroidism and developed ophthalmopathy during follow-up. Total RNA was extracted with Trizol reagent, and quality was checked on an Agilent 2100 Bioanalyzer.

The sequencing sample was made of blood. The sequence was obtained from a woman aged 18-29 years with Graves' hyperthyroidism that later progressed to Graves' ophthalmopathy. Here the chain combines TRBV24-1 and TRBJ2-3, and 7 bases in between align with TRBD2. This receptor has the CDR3 CATSDKAGLGDTQYF. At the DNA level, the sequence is TGTGCCACCAGTGACAAAGCGGGGTTGGGTGATACGCAGTATTTT.